This TCR beta chain comes out of a study of cytomegalovirus exposure and HLA in healthy donors (dated by TCRdb to about 2017). With respect to the entire study: In an earlier analysis of several hundred of the donors, approximately 300 Gb of sequence data and 100 million or so unique TCR beta sequences from 180 million or so T cells were reported. Class I and class II HLA loci were covered by the typing at four-digit resolution. Every discovery cohort repertoire had been produced on one sequencing platform. Across around 400 genotyped donors of the cohort, an average of roughly 250,000 unique TCR beta nucleotide sequences per donor were sequenced, and approximately 17% of those sequences were non-productive. Alongside the repertoire data, information on donor age, sex, ethnicity and CMV serostatus was compiled. The study aimed to test whether cataloging public T cell receptors could reveal signatures of past pathogen exposure. The T cell repertoires of 700 or so subjects were profiled by immunosequencing and related to cytomegalovirus serostatus. In addition to the first cohort of 650 to 750 subjects, a separate validation cohort of approximately 120 different subjects was used. The number of donors typed differed by locus, with about 629-640 for A, B, C, DRB1 and DQB1, 522 for DQA1, 606 for DPA1, and roughly 450 for DPB1. Rather than using new phenotypic data, the later analysis identified candidate immune exposures from TCR beta sequences and from how often those sequences occurred across donors. Of the roughly 400 genotyped donors, 65% to 90% fell in the genetic ancestry cluster associated with self-reported Caucasian donors. A later genetic analysis used genome-wide SNP genotypes for about three fifths of the roughly 700 donors, treating that subset as a discovery cohort. To study patterns of TCR occurrence, a later analysis re-analyzed previously published TCR beta repertoires from around 700 donors and added high-resolution HLA genotyping. A few DR-DQ haplotypes were handled as single units for association and clustering because linkage in the cohort was strong. High-throughput TCR immunosequencing, statistical association of individual TCRs with disease status, and machine learning were combined to predict cytomegalovirus infection status. Approximately 300 gigabases of sequencing data and approximately 93 million unique TCR sequences were included in an early release covering several hundred HLA-typed donors. To decide whether each TCR beta V gene segment behaved as functional or pseudogenic, an earlier analysis of some 580 of the donors relied on high-throughput TCR beta sequencing. The paper's findings and limits, for the study overall: In vitro tests confirmed that three of the cytomegalovirus-associated TCR beta chains recognize cytomegalovirus antigens. A further reported finding was that TCR beta sequences accurately predicted the HLA-A and HLA-B alleles for most subjects in the first cohort. An earlier analysis of roughly 570 of the donors showed that most TCR beta V segments appeared in productive rearrangements either about 87% or about 30% of the time, which broadly matched IMGT annotations. Specific HLA alleles were associated with some 15,000 TCR beta sequences at a false discovery rate of 0.05 in a later analysis. When HLA alleles, especially DR and DQ, strongly co-occurred, TCR associations were difficult to assign to individual alleles. The study gave a list of 150 to 200 TCR beta chains associated with cytomegalovirus. The classifier was reported to diagnose cytomegalovirus status with high specificity and sensitivity in both the original cohort and the validation cohort. Presence/absence analyses assumed roughly uniform sequencing depth across donors, an assumption that may not hold. In a later analysis, several top co-occurrence clusters were reported to appear linked to parvovirus B19, influenza, CMV and Epstein-Barr virus. Because counts were too low, more than 15 rarely observed V segments, including chromosome 9 orphons, were left out of the earlier analysis of several hundred of the donors. Most TCR sequences were seen in very few donors, while some public TCRs were found in many individuals. According to a later analysis, most CMV-associated TCR beta chains appeared to be HLA-restricted, and the HLA associations seemed to be driven largely by CMV exposure. According to a later genetic analysis, donors in an Asian-associated ancestry cluster had fewer N-insertions in productive TCRs than the roughly 700-donor mean. CMV serostatus was the only immune exposure information available for the cohort. Some IMGT-functional V segments, including TRBV6-2 and TRBV6-3, could not be told apart with the 87-base-pair reads, so those segments were excluded. The sequencing pipeline was judged likely to have produced a cluster of highly shared sequence variants as a technical artifact. Compared with equally common non-associated chains, HLA-associated TCR beta chains in a later analysis were more clonally expanded and had lower generation probabilities. A later analysis found that TCR association rates varied across HLA loci, with DRB1 alleles showing the most associated TCRs and HLA-C alleles the fewest. The cohort was sequenced for TCR beta chains only, and without alpha or paired-chain data the features that could be detected were limited. HLA typing was unavailable for some donors at each locus, so association tests used only the typed subset. According to the authors, the approach could potentially be generalized to other disease states and immunological phenotypes. In a later genetic analysis, a missense DCLRE1C variant was associated with V-gene and J-gene trimming of TCR beta chains, and the association was replicated in an independent cohort. Correlated functional status among segregating V segments might be attributable to linkage disequilibrium, but an unknown experimental factor could not be ruled out.

V loses 0 bases of germline sequence and J loses 2 bases, and the interval between the two ends is 5 bases. The CDR3 numbers 12 residues from cysteine through phenylalanine. Of all the DNA, just the CDR3 is kept, 36 bases in frame from base 1. From the germline V gene (reference sequence), CDR1 is GTSNPN and CDR2 is SVGIG. The method was the immunoSEQ multiplex PCR assay. For the multiplex PCR, a mixture combining 60 forward primers for TCR Vbeta segments and 13 reverse primers for TCR Jbeta segments was used. A multiplex PCR assay on genomic DNA amplified the CDR3 region of rearranged TCR beta genes. Amplified TCR beta libraries were sequenced as 87-base-pair reads on the Illumina HiSeq System. On the study's bioinformatics: A later analysis counted about 82 million unique TCR beta chains across the 500 to 850 repertoires, and about 10 million of these chains were shared by at least two donors. Raw reads were error-corrected and collapsed into unique sequences by a nearest-neighbor algorithm in which closely related sequences were merged to remove PCR and sequencing errors. To assign V, D and J gene segments, CDR3 sequences were aligned to IMGT reference sequences. For a sequence to be retained, a match of at least six nucleotides to both a V gene segment and a J gene segment was required. A rearrangement counted as productive if the CDR3 had no stop codons and remained in frame with V and J, and every other rearrangement counted as non-productive. Following IMGT convention, CDR3 was defined as the stretch from the second conserved V-encoded cysteine up to the conserved J-encoded phenylalanine. In an earlier analysis of 550 to 650 of the donors, sequences lacking an unambiguous match to a single V gene segment were excluded. In an earlier analysis of roughly 600 of the donors, a V segment was called functional when productive rearrangements were above 56.7%, and segregating when the standard deviation between donors exceeded 5%. A statistical classification framework was built to diagnose cytomegalovirus status from the catalog of TCR beta chain sequences. A later analysis assigned V and J genes by comparing TCR nucleotide sequences with IMGT/GENE-DB human TR gene sequences. Using the TCRdist pipeline, a later analysis assigned CDR3 sequences along with most-parsimonious VDJ recombination scenarios. In a later analysis, every TCR beta chain was defined by the combination of its CDR3 amino acid sequence and its V-gene family, and reads without a unique V-gene family were dropped. In a later analysis, approximately 640 highly shared, low-generation-probability nucleotide sequences were removed to address suspected cross-contamination and a sequencing artifact. For each public chain, a later analysis derived a clonal expansion index from normalized ranks of inferred template counts within each repertoire. A later analysis computed generation probabilities with a VDJ recombination model fitted to out-of-frame rearrangements, and checked the results against IGoR. In a later analysis, hypergeometric tests were used to score TCR-TCR, TCR-HLA and TCR-CMV co-occurrence, with a repertoire-size bias correction applied to TCR pairs. To estimate false discovery rates, a later analysis permuted the HLA or CMV assignments 20 times. In a later analysis, co-occurring TCRs were grouped using DBSCAN, and TCRdist sequence similarity was added for clustering within HLA-allele-positive subsets. For co-occurrence clustering, repertoires with fewer than 30,000 or more than 120,000 public chains were excluded, along with roughly five repertoires with anomalous nucleotide sharing. The clones in this table, taken by TCRdb from immuneACCESS, are in-frame only. Not every clone is retained; where verified, under half of the shortfall comes from an unresolved V gene, and the cause of the rest is unknown. V and J calls and clone size are those listed in that table; D and trimming were worked out from the DNA. For this sample there are roughly 100,000 clones; 75% appear just once. In total, the top ten clones hold around 9.3% of the sample.

On this clone: No antigen is known for it. Base qualities are missing; no much larger clone stands one base away.

The cohort was made up of roughly 670 healthy bone marrow donors. At the time of sampling, all cohort members were nominally healthy, though unrecorded immune exposures were likely present. The donor tested CMV seronegative and was one of the 352 seronegative cohort members. A peripheral blood sample was provided by each donor, and peripheral blood mononuclear cells were used for TCR beta sequencing. The Qiagen DNeasy Blood Extraction Kit was used to extract genomic DNA from the blood cell samples. The chain is made from TRBV30 and TRBJ2-7; no D gene call is confident. Sequencing input: PBMCs. The clonotype originates from a man over 45 in good health and CMV-seronegative. The nucleotide sequence is given as TGTGCCTGGAGTGTCAGTACCTACGAGCAGTACTTC. The translation is CAWSVSTYEQYF.